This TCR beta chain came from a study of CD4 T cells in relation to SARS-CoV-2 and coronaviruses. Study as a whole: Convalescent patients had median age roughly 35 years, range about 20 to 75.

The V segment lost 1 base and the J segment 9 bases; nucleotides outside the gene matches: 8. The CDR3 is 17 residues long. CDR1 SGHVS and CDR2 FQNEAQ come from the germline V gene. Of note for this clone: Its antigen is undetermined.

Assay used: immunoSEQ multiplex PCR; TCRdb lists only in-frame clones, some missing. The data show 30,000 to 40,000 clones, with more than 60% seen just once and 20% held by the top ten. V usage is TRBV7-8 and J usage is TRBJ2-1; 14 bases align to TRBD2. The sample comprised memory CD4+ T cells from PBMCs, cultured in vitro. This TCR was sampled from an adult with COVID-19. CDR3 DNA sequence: TGTGCCAGCAGCTTAGAAAGGGGACTAGCGGGAGCGGTTGAGCAGTTCTTC. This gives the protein CASSLERGLAGAVEQFF.